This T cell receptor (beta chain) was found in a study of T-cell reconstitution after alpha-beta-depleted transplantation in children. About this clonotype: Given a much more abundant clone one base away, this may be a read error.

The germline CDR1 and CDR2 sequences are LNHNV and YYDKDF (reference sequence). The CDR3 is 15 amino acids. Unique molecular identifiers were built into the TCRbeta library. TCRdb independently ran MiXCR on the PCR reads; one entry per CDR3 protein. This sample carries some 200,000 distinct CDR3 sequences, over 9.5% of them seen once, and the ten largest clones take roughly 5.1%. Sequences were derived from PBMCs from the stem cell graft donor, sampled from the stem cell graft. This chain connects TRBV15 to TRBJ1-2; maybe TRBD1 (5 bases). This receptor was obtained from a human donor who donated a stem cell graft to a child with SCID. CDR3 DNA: TGTGTCACCAGCAGAGATTCGGGGGTCCCCTATGGCTACACCTTC. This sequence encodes CVTSRDSGVPYGYTF.